This TCR beta chain was captured in a study of control samples from healthy donors and cancer patients. The CDR3 contains 15 residues. Trimming at V came to 6 bases and at J to 2 bases, leaving 7 bases not matched to a gene. Germline CDR1 reads LNHDA; CDR2 reads SQIVND (reference sequence). Clones were sequenced by immunoSEQ multiplex PCR, and TCRdb holds only the in-frame ones, with some missing. The sample contains about 44,000 clones, more than 75% of which appear only once. What was sequenced was PBMCs. The chain combines TRBV19 with TRBJ1-1; TRBD1 matches 9 bases. This receptor was taken from a woman aged 60 to 75 with lung cancer. For the CDR3, the DNA is TGTGCCAGTAGCGCCGGGGACAGGGAAAACACTGAAGCTTTCTTT. Translating it yields CASSAGDRENTEAFF.